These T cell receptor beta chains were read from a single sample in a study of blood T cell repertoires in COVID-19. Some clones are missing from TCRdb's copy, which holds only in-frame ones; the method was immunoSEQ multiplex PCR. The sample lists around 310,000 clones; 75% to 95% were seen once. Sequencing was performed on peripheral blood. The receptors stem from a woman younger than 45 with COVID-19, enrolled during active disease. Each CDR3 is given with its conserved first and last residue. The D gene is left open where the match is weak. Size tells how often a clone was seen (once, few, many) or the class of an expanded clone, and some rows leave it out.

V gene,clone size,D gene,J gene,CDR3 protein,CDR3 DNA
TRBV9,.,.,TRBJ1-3,CASSVDPYGNTIYF,TGTGCCAGCAGCGTAGATCCGTATGGAAACACCATATATTTT
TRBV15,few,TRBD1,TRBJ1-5,CATSPDRSNQPQHF,TGTGCCACCAGCCCGGACAGGTCTAATCAGCCCCAGCATTTT
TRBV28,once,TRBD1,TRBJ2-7,CAILGGQLAYEQYF,TGTGCCATCCTTGGGGGACAGCTCGCTTACGAGCAGTACTTC
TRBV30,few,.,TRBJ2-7,CAWSAPYEQYF,TGTGCCTGGAGTGCCCCTTACGAGCAGTACTTC
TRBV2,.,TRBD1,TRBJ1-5,CASRPGQGSAQPQHF,TGTGCCAGCCGACCGGGACAGGGATCTGCTCAGCCCCAGCATTTT
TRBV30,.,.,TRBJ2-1,CAWSVMVAGPGNEQFF,TGTGCCTGGAGTGTAATGGTGGCGGGGCCGGGGAATGAGCAGTTCTTC
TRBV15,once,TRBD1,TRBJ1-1,CATSSWTGKITEAFF,TGTGCCACCAGCAGTTGGACAGGAAAAATAACTGAAGCTTTCTTT
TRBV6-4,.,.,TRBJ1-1,CASTYPGRTEAFF,TGTGCCAGCACTTACCCAGGGAGGACTGAAGCTTTCTTT
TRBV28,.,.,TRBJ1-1,CASSFPVNTEAFF,TGTGCCAGCAGTTTCCCAGTGAATACTGAAGCTTTCTTT
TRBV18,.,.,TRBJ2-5,CASSPPGGDAGETQYF,TGTGCCAGCTCACCACCGGGCGGGGACGCGGGAGAGACCCAGTACTTC
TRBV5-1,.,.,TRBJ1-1,CASSLVGGPEKYAFF,TGCGCCAGCAGCTTAGTGGGAGGGCCCGAGAAGTACGCTTTCTTT
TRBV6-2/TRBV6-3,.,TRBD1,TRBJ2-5,CASSWDSQEETQYF,TGTGCCAGCAGTTGGGACAGCCAGGAAGAGACCCAGTACTTC
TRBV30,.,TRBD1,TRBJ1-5,CAWSKGAGSQPQHF,TGTGCCTGGAGTAAGGGGGCTGGGAGTCAGCCCCAGCATTTT
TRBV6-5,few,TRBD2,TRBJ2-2,CASRRAGSNTGELFF,TGTGCCAGCAGACGAGCGGGATCGAACACCGGGGAGCTGTTTTTT
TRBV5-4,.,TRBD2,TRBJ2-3,CASSLKKREGGVDTQYF,TGTGCCAGCAGCTTGAAGAAGAGGGAGGGAGGTGTAGATACGCAGTATTTT